This TCR beta chain was found in a study of shared clonotypes between healthy human individuals. Some clones are missing from TCRdb's copy, which holds only in-frame ones; the method was immunoSEQ multiplex PCR. The repertoire holds 1.4 million to 1.5 million clones, around 97% seen once, with roughly 1.2% in the top ten. The CDR3 runs to 15 residues. J gave up 8 bases and V 4 bases, and 5 bases lay outside the gene matches. The V gene's germline CDR1 is MNHEY and CDR2 SMNVEV (reference sequence). The sequenced sample was naive CD4+ T cells sorted from blood. Subset: CD45RA+ positively selected. This receptor was taken from a man in his thirties or forties in good health. The V and J genes are TRBV27 and TRBJ2-3, with 14 bases identical to TRBD2. The CDR3 DNA follows: TGTGCCAGCAGTTACCCGACTAGCGGGAGGGGTACGCAGTATTTT. It yields the protein CASSYPTSGRGTQYF.